Listed below are T cell receptor beta chains from one sample, sequenced in a study of Ad26.COV2.S vaccination and SARS-CoV-2 variants. Clones were read by immunoSEQ multiplex PCR, and TCRdb kept only the in-frame ones, dropping some. The sample holds hundreds of thousands of clones, about 80% seen once. The sequenced sample was peripheral blood, obtained in a trial of Ad26.COV2.S vaccine versus placebo. The receptors were gathered from a person between 18 and 59 years old who received the Ad26.COV2.S COVID-19 vaccine or a placebo. CDR3s include the opening cysteine and the closing phenylalanine or tryptophan.

v_call: TRBV7-6
cdr3_length: 16
j_call: TRBJ2-1
cdr3_aa: CASSSRGGQNYNEQFF

v_call: TRBV30
cdr3_length: 14
j_call: TRBJ1-1
cdr3_aa: CAWRVTGGTTEAFF

v_call: TRBV5-1
cdr3_length: 14
j_call: TRBJ2-7
cdr3_aa: CASSMGGRIYEQYF

v_call: TRBV6-2/TRBV6-3
cdr3_length: 19
j_call: TRBJ1-2
cdr3_aa: CASSYPLGAGLQTSYGYTF

v_call: TRBV24-1
cdr3_length: 14
j_call: TRBJ2-1
cdr3_aa: CATSDFGRGDEQFF

v_call: TRBV7-9
cdr3_length: 19
j_call: TRBJ1-6
cdr3_aa: CASSSFGFRGRFGNSPLHF

v_call: TRBV9
cdr3_length: 18
j_call: TRBJ2-4
cdr3_aa: CASSAYPLAGGPKNIQYF

v_call: TRBV23-1
cdr3_length: 16
j_call: TRBJ2-7
cdr3_aa: CASSLLRVGSAGEQYF

v_call: TRBV4-1
cdr3_length: 16
j_call: TRBJ1-5
cdr3_aa: CASSQVRGPSNQPQHF

v_call: TRBV11-1
cdr3_length: 12
j_call: TRBJ2-3
cdr3_aa: CASSLVTDTQYF

v_call: TRBV7-9
cdr3_length: 17
j_call: TRBJ2-6
cdr3_aa: CASSRRGVKAGANVLTF

v_call: TRBV5-5
cdr3_length: 15
j_call: TRBJ1-6
cdr3_aa: CASSPNAATGSPLHF

v_call: TRBV14
cdr3_length: 16
j_call: TRBJ2-1
cdr3_aa: CASSQVRRPQYNEQFF

v_call: TRBV6-5
cdr3_length: 13
j_call: TRBJ1-2
cdr3_aa: CASSATANYGYTF

v_call: TRBV7-3
cdr3_length: 16
j_call: TRBJ2-3
cdr3_aa: CASSSTGGVLTDTQYF

v_call: TRBV5-1
cdr3_length: 13
j_call: TRBJ2-7
cdr3_aa: CASSFGRSYEQYF

v_call: TRBV2
cdr3_length: 12
j_call: TRBJ2-3
cdr3_aa: CAIQLRADTQYF

v_call: TRBV5-1
cdr3_length: 17
j_call: TRBJ2-2
cdr3_aa: CASSFARGTRPLEELFF

v_call: TRBV6-5
cdr3_length: 14
j_call: TRBJ1-1
cdr3_aa: CASSYVPGDTEAFF

v_call: TRBV5-1
cdr3_length: 14
j_call: TRBJ2-2
cdr3_aa: CASSSLIGTGELFF

v_call: TRBV5-1
cdr3_length: 16
j_call: TRBJ1-1
cdr3_aa: CASSLARVTYHTEAFF

v_call: TRBV7-9
cdr3_length: 14
j_call: TRBJ2-7
cdr3_aa: CASSPWQTSYEQYF

v_call: TRBV9
cdr3_length: 12
j_call: TRBJ1-4
cdr3_aa: CASSGDREKLFF

v_call: TRBV19
cdr3_length: 14
j_call: TRBJ1-4
cdr3_aa: CASSSTWEDEKLFF

v_call: TRBV19
cdr3_length: 15
j_call: TRBJ1-1
cdr3_aa: CASSSLLPGGTEAFF

v_call: TRBV11-2
cdr3_length: 15
j_call: TRBJ2-1
cdr3_aa: CASSLGAGEPLPPFF

v_call: TRBV5-1
cdr3_length: 15
j_call: TRBJ2-7
cdr3_aa: CASNRLAASSYEQYF

v_call: TRBV19
cdr3_length: 15
j_call: TRBJ1-3
cdr3_aa: CASRSFRGSGNTIYF

v_call: TRBV12-5
cdr3_length: 18
j_call: TRBJ2-6
cdr3_aa: CASGFNTGLSSGANVLTF

v_call: TRBV4-1
cdr3_length: 15
j_call: TRBJ2-1
cdr3_aa: CASTERESPYNEQFF

v_call: TRBV6-5
cdr3_length: 15
j_call: TRBJ1-4
cdr3_aa: CASSYSTGQNEKLFF

v_call: TRBV7-7
cdr3_length: 13
j_call: TRBJ1-6
cdr3_aa: CASSPDPNSPLHF

v_call: TRBV7-2
cdr3_length: 14
j_call: TRBJ2-2
cdr3_aa: CASGRQGRTGELFF

v_call: TRBV6-5
cdr3_length: 15
j_call: TRBJ1-1
cdr3_aa: CASRPLPEGGTEAFF

v_call: TRBV7-8
cdr3_length: 15
j_call: TRBJ1-5
cdr3_aa: CASSLDQQVNQPQHF

v_call: TRBV5-1
cdr3_length: 14
j_call: TRBJ2-1
cdr3_aa: CASSFSRPGNEQFF

v_call: TRBV6-5
cdr3_length: 13
j_call: TRBJ1-1
cdr3_aa: CASSYTGITEAFF

v_call: TRBV5-1
cdr3_length: 13
j_call: TRBJ1-1
cdr3_aa: CASSLEGAAEAFF

v_call: TRBV4-1
cdr3_length: 15
j_call: TRBJ2-3
cdr3_aa: CASRPRGGQADTQYF

v_call: TRBV7-2
cdr3_length: 15
j_call: TRBJ1-2
cdr3_aa: CASGLRRGLFYGYTF

v_call: TRBV11-3
cdr3_length: 16
j_call: TRBJ2-3
cdr3_aa: CASSFGQSSSTDTQYF

v_call: TRBV11-3
cdr3_length: 11
j_call: TRBJ2-2
cdr3_aa: CASSLTGELFF

v_call: TRBV20-1
cdr3_length: 15
j_call: TRBJ1-6
cdr3_aa: CSASPGAYYNSPLHF